Each of the 24 T cell receptor beta chains below was sequenced from the same sample in a study of cytomegalovirus exposure and HLA in healthy donors. In the PCR, 60 Vbeta and 13 Jbeta primers were used. Libraries were prepared by immunoSEQ multiplex PCR; TCRdb keeps only in-frame clonotypes and omits some of them. The sample yields more than 150,000 clones, about four fifths seen once. The sample was PBMCs. The source of these receptors is a woman aged 25 to 39 in good health and CMV-seronegative.

Details on this clone: Other DNA sequences from this sample encode an identical CDR3 as well. V and J are TRBV5-1 and TRBJ1-1; 8 positions agree with TRBD1. Germline CDR1 SGHRS, CDR2 YFSETQ. The CDR3 loop spans 14 amino acids. Trimming at V came to 0 bases and at J to 5 bases, leaving 3 bases not matched to a gene. The CDR3 reads CASSLDRGGTEAFF. CDR3 in DNA: TGCGCCAGCAGCTTGGACAGGGGGGGGACTGAAGCTTTCTTT.

The V and J genes are TRBV5-1 and TRBJ1-5, with TRBD1 matching 8 bases. CDR3 length: 15 amino acids. J gave up 4 bases and V 4 bases, and 7 bases lay outside the gene matches. The germline gives CDR1 SGHRS, CDR2 YFSETQ. The CDR3 region has the DNA TGCGCCAGCAGCCGCGGACAGGGCCCTAATCAGCCCCAGCATTTT. It yields the protein CASSRGQGPNQPQHF.

This clone was picked up one time. The chain couples TRBV6-1 to TRBJ2-3; 11 bases are a match to TRBD2. This CDR3 comprises 15 residues. V shed 11 bases and J 4 bases; nucleotides not matched to a gene: 11. In germline, CDR1 is MNHNS, CDR2 SASEGT. The CDR3 DNA reads TGTGCCGGAAGGAGTAGCGGGGGGGCTTCAGATACGCAGTATTTT. It translates to CAGRSSGGASDTQYF.

Written as DNA, the CDR3 is TGTGCCAGCAGCCTGGGACAGGAAGCTTTCTTT. It yields the protein CASSLGQEAFF. The chain links TRBV5-4 to TRBJ1-1; 7 nucleotides align to TRBD1. Germline V gene sequence: CDR1 SGHNT, CDR2 YYREEE (reference sequence). This CDR3 is built from 11 residues. The junction had 2 bases not matched to a gene; V was cut back by 4 bases and J by 8 bases.

The rearrangement joins TRBV29-1 to TRBJ1-1; a weak D match, TRBD1 (6 bases). Germline V gives CDR1 SQVTM, CDR2 ANQGSEA. This CDR3 has 11 residues. Trimming removed 5 bases at V and 7 bases at J, with 11 bases between. CDR3 amino acids: CSVKEQGEAFF. The DNA for the CDR3 is TGCAGCGTTAAGGAACAGGGTGAAGCTTTCTTT.

This clone has only a few counts. The genes are TRBV12-5 and TRBJ1-1; no clear D gene. The CDR3 consists of 13 residues. V lost 1 base to trimming and J lost 0 bases, with 3 bases between them. CDR1 LGHNT and CDR2 FRNRAP come from the germline V gene. The CDR3, as DNA: TGTGCTAGTGGTTTGGATATGAACACTGAAGCTTTCTTT. Its translation: CASGLDMNTEAFF. The complete variable domain, with remaining parts taken from reference TRBV12-5 and TRBJ1-1, reads DARVTQTPRHKVTEMGQEVTMRCQPILGHNTVFWYRQTMMQGLELLAYFRNRAPLDDSGMPKDRFSAEMPDATLATLKIQPSEPRDSAVYFCASGLDMNTEAFFGQGTRLTVV.

The rearrangement joins TRBV5-8 to TRBJ2-5; D may be TRBD2 (7 bases). Trimming pared 4 bases from V and 1 base from J, leaving 11 bases between. Germline V CDR1 and CDR2: SGHTS, YDEGEE. The CDR3 sequence is 14 residues long. DNA for the CDR3: TGTGCCAGCAGCCACCGGGGGGCCCAAGAGACCCAGTACTTC. This gives the protein CASSHRGAQETQYF.

This chain uses TRBV10-3 with TRBJ1-2, with 7 bases fitting TRBD1. The CDR3 sequence is 18 residues long. V shed 3 bases and J 2 bases; nucleotides not matched to a gene: 15. From germline, CDR1 is ENHRY and CDR2 SYGVKD. CDR3 region: CAISDSGAGGTANYGYTF. CDR3 in DNA: TGTGCCATCAGTGATTCCGGGGCAGGGGGTACTGCGAACTATGGCTACACCTTC.

To note about this clone: At one of its ends the junction is not consistent with the germline gene, which may arise from a read error. The gene calls are TRBV6-5 and TRBJ2-7; TRBD2 agrees at 14 bases. Germline CDR1 is MNHEY and CDR2 is SVGAGI. This CDR3 region has 14 residues. CDR3 residues: CASSSPGLAGACHF. CDR3 DNA: TGTGCCAGCAGTTCGCCGGGACTAGCGGGGGCATGTCACTTC.

The rearrangement links TRBV7-3 to TRBJ2-3, with 8 bases identical to TRBD1. Per the germline V gene, CDR1 is SGHTA and CDR2 is FQGTGA. The CDR3 extends over 15 amino acids. V shed 7 bases and J 0 bases; nucleotides not matched to a gene: 6. CDR3 bases: TGTGCCAGCACCGGACAGGGTTCTAGCACAGATACGCAGTATTTT. This encodes CASTGQGSSTDTQYF.

This clone was seen just once. The V gene is TRBV5-1, the J gene TRBJ2-1, with 9 bases fitting TRBD2. Germline trimming cut 0 bases from V and 8 bases from J; bases unmatched to any gene: 6. The length of the CDR3 is 15 residues. The V gene's germline CDR1 is SGHRS and CDR2 YFSETQ. The CDR3 region has the DNA TGCGCCAGCAGCTTGGTATTAGCGGGGGAAGATGAGCAGTTCTTC. It translates to CASSLVLAGEDEQFF.

This chain connects TRBV5-1 to TRBJ2-1, with D tentatively TRBD2 (7 bases). V lost 0 bases, J lost 7 bases, and 29 bases lay in between. Germline loops: CDR1 SGHRS, CDR2 YFSETQ. The CDR3 consists of 20 residues. In DNA form, the CDR3 reads TGCGCCAGCAGCTTGGCCCGGACCCCTGGTATCGGGGGGCCAAATAATGAGCAGTTCTTC. It codes for CASSLARTPGIGGPNNEQFF.

This chain uses TRBV29-1 with TRBJ1-1, with D possibly matching TRBD1 (6 bases). Germline V gene sequence: CDR1 SQVTM, CDR2 ANQGSEA. The CDR3 totals 16 residues. V was clipped by 4 bases and J by 1 base, with 19 bases between them. CDR3 residues: CSVVGDRQARNTEAFF. The CDR3 coding sequence is TGCAGCGTTGTGGGGGATCGACAGGCGAGGAACACTGAAGCTTTCTTT. The whole variable domain, filled in from reference TRBV29-1 and TRBJ1-1, reads SAVISQKPSRDICQRGTSLTIQCQVDSQVTMMFWYRQQPGQSLTLIATANQGSEATYESGFVIDKFPISRPNLTFSTLTVSNMSPEDSSIYLCSVVGDRQARNTEAFFGQGTRLTVV.

The V gene is TRBV30, the J gene TRBJ1-1, with 10 bases identical to TRBD1. V shed 4 bases and J 4 bases; nucleotides not matched to a gene: 9. CDR1 GTSNPN and CDR2 SVGIG come from the germline V gene (reference sequence). The CDR3 sequence is 15 residues long. CDR3 loop: CAWNPGQGGGTEAFF. In nucleotides, the CDR3 is TGTGCCTGGAACCCTGGACAGGGGGGCGGCACTGAAGCTTTCTTT.

The CDR3 sequence: CASSWLAGANPGDTQYF. CDR3 in DNA: TGCGCCAGCAGCTGGCTAGCGGGGGCCAACCCCGGAGATACGCAGTATTTT. The chain has TRBV5-1 and TRBJ2-3; 10 nucleotides align to TRBD2. CDR3 length: 17 residues. Germline CDR1 reads SGHRS; CDR2 reads YFSETQ. Losses at the gene ends were 3 bases for V and 5 bases for J; bases not matched to a gene: 12.

The chain joins TRBV4-3 to TRBJ2-2; unclear D gene. CDR3 length: 14 amino acids. Germline assignment: CDR1 LGHNA and CDR2 YSLEER. The V end lost 0 bases, the J end lost 6 bases, and 8 bases lay between the germline ends. The CDR3 here is CASSQDSIPGELFF. The CDR3 region has the DNA TGCGCCAGCAGCCAAGATAGTATCCCCGGGGAGCTGTTTTTT.

The rearrangement joins TRBV6-5 to TRBJ1-2; TRBD1 might be the D (5 bases). V dropped 6 bases and J dropped 4 bases, with 18 bases sitting between them. Germline V gene data show CDR1 as MNHEY and CDR2 as SVGAGI. The CDR3 is 15 amino acids. The CDR3 nucleotides read TGTGCCAGCAGCCCCGAGCAGGGAGGGCTCTATGGCTACACCTTC. Translation: CASSPEQGGLYGYTF.

This clone was detected a few times. The J gene is TRBJ2-7, the V gene TRBV6-6, with a tentative D call TRBD1 (6 bases). Trimming stripped 4 bases from V and 2 bases from J, with 15 bases between. The CDR3 sequence is 15 residues long. Germline V gene lookup returns CDR1 MNHNY and CDR2 SVGAGI (reference sequence). In DNA, the CDR3 is TGTGCCAGCAGTTCACACAGGGTACTCACCTACGAGCAGTACTTC. Its translation is CASSSHRVLTYEQYF.

The count of this clone is one. The chain has TRBV27 and TRBJ2-1, with TRBD2 as a possible D gene (7 bases). Germline loops: CDR1 MNHEY, CDR2 SMNVEV (reference sequence). This CDR3 comprises 16 residues. Trimming removed 2 bases at V and 6 bases at J, with 17 bases between. The CDR3: CASSLVGGGAVNEQFF. The CDR3 DNA sequence: TGTGCCAGCAGTTTAGTCGGAGGGGGGGCCGTCAATGAGCAGTTCTTC.

The gene calls are TRBV30 and TRBJ1-2; TRBD1 matches at 7 bases. V lost 2 bases to trimming and J lost 4 bases; unmatched junction nucleotides: 1. Per germline, CDR1 GTSNPN and CDR2 SVGIG (reference sequence). This CDR3 contains 12 residues. The DNA for the CDR3 is TGTGCCTGGAGTACAGGGGTCTATGGCTACACCTTC. Protein sequence: CAWSTGVYGYTF.

The CDR3 DNA reads as TGTGCCAGCAGTTCGAATGACAGGGCCCCCTACGAGCAGTACTTC. It codes for CASSSNDRAPYEQYF. This chain uses TRBV27 with TRBJ2-7; the match to TRBD1 covers 7 bases. This CDR3 contains 15 residues. With 4 bases clipped from V and 2 bases from J, the junction kept 8 bases outside the gene matches. Germline-derived CDR1 and CDR2 are MNHEY and SMNVEV (reference sequence).

J is TRBJ1-4 and V is TRBV30; no definite D call. CDR3 length: 15 amino acids. Trimming cost V 4 bases and J 11 bases, with 23 bases left between them. Germline CDR1 and CDR2: GTSNPN and SVGIG (reference sequence). The CDR3 sequence: CAWTGDHLPTGKLFF. CDR3 DNA: TGTGCCTGGACAGGTGATCACCTTCCCACTGGCAAACTGTTTTTT. The whole variable domain, filled in from reference TRBV30 and TRBJ1-4, reads SQTIHQWPATLVQPVGSPLSLECTVEGTSNPNLYWYRQAAGRGLQLLFYSVGIGQISSEVPQNLSASRPQDRQFILSSKKLLLSDSGFYLCAWTGDHLPTGKLFFGSGTQLSVL.

This chain uses TRBV9 with TRBJ2-3; the match to TRBD2 covers 15 bases. This CDR3 comprises 18 residues. Trimming cost V 4 bases and J 1 base; bases outside gene matches: 7. Per germline, CDR1 SGDLS and CDR2 YYNGEE. The CDR3 here is CASSLPGLAGGGTDTQYF. The CDR3 region has the DNA TGTGCCAGCAGCTTACCGGGACTAGCGGGGGGAGGCACAGATACGCAGTATTTT.

The chain combines TRBV29-1 with TRBJ2-2; TRBD1 is a possible D gene (6 bases). This CDR3 contains 14 residues. The V end lost 6 bases, the J end lost 1 base, and 12 bases lay between the germline ends. Germline assignment: CDR1 SQVTM and CDR2 ANQGSEA. CDR3 nucleotide sequence: TGCAGCGTCATTGACAGGATGAACACCGGGGAGCTGTTTTTT. Its translation is CSVIDRMNTGELFF.